The present entry profiles one T cell receptor (beta chain) with its context. The data belong to a study of cytomegalovirus exposure and HLA in healthy donors. Overall study: Membership in the Caucasian-associated ancestry cluster was found for about 84% of nearly 400 genotyped donors.

The PCR contained 60 Vbeta and 13 Jbeta primers. Produced via immunoSEQ multiplex PCR; TCRdb's table is partial and in-frame only. The profile covers about 94,000 clones, with 50% to 75% appearing a single time and roughly 3.9% taken by the ten largest. Germline CDR1 reads SGHNT; CDR2 reads YYREEE (reference sequence). The CDR3 is 15 residues long. Deletions cut 4 bases from V and 7 bases from J, with 15 bases between. The sample comprised PBMCs. This TCR was recovered from a man aged 30 to 45 in good health and CMV-seronegative. The rearrangement joins TRBV5-4 to TRBJ1-6, with a tentative D call TRBD1 (5 bases). The DNA of the CDR3 is TGTGCCAGCAGCGGCCCGGGAGGGGAGAATTCACCCCTCCACTTT. Translation: CASSGPGGENSPLHF.